This T cell receptor beta chain comes out of a study of early T cells in non-severe SARS-CoV-2 infection. Whole-study results and caveats: Matching results from VDJdb favored anti-spike CD8 responses, leaving private and CD4 specificities undetected.

This clonotype was detected ten times or more. The target antigen is unknown. The length of the CDR3 is 14 residues. Trimming left V 3 bases short and J 2 bases short, with 9 bases between. TCRdb recomputed calls from the 5' RACE reads with MiXCR, one row per CDR3 protein. The sample lists 60,000 to 75,000 distinct CDR3 sequences, roughly 4.6% occurring once. The receptor's source is an adult who was a healthcare worker with PCR-confirmed SARS-CoV-2 infection or an uninfected control (not recorded which). The donor label of this sample is uncertain. J is TRBJ2-3 and V is TRBV12-3 or TRBV12-4; D may be TRBD1 or TRBD2 (6 bases each). The sequences come from whole blood, collected at baseline. The CDR3 nucleotides are TGTGCCAGCAGTTTCGGGGGCCTCACAGATACGCAGTATTTT. It is translated as CASSFGGLTDTQYF.